What follows are 23 T cell receptor beta chains derived from one specimen sequenced in a study of blood T cell repertoires in COVID-19 (TCRdb year 2020). The library was produced with the immunoSEQ multiplex PCR assay. The immuneACCESS repertoire file appears here via TCRdb, limited to in-frame rearrangements. These files lack a portion of the clones; in checked studies, under half of the deficit traces to unresolved V genes, and the cause of the others is not known. The sample table shows about 14,000 clones, and around 88% are seen once. The ten biggest clones cover roughly 17% of the sample. Sequencing used peripheral blood. These receptors were collected from a human donor with active COVID-19. The donor label of this sample is uncertain.

The V and J genes are TRBV11-3 and TRBJ2-1, with 8 nucleotides matching TRBD1. Per the germline V gene, CDR1 is SGHNT and CDR2 is YENEEA. The junction had 4 bases not matched to a gene; V was cut back by 2 bases and J by 7 bases. CDR3 length: 14 residues. The CDR3 nucleotides read TGTGCCAGCAGCTTAAGGACAGGGATTAATGAGCAGTTCTTC. Residues: CASSLRTGINEQFF. Variable domain in full (rest from reference TRBV11-3 and TRBJ2-1): EAGVVQSPRYKIIEKKQPVAFWCNPISGHNTLYWYLQNLGQGPELLIRYENEEAVDDSQLPKDRFSAERLKGVDSTLKIQPAELGDSAVYLCASSLRTGINEQFFGPGTRLTVL.

The chain uses TRBV7-9 and TRBJ1-2, with 7 positions matching TRBD1. The CDR3 length is 15 residues. Germline assignment: CDR1 SEHNR and CDR2 FQNEAQ (reference sequence). The trim removed 5 bases at V and 3 bases at J, leaving 9 bases unmatched. DNA for the CDR3: TGTGCCAGCAGCCCCCCGGGACAGTTTGACTATGGCTACACCTTC. It encodes CASSPPGQFDYGYTF. Combining the CDR3 with reference TRBV7-9 and TRBJ1-2 gives the whole variable domain DTGVSQNPRHKITKRGQNVTFRCDPISEHNRLYWYRQTLGQGPEFLTYFQNEAQLEKSRLLSDRFSAERPKGSFSTLEIQRTEQGDSAMYLCASSPPGQFDYGYTFGSGTRLTVV.

The gene calls are TRBV6-5 and TRBJ1-1, with D perhaps matching TRBD1 (5 bases). The CDR3 is 15 amino acids. The ends were cut back, 0 bases at V and 5 bases at J, with 13 bases in the middle. Germline CDR1 and CDR2: MNHEY and SVGAGI. The CDR3 loop is CASSYSARAGTEAFF. In DNA form, the CDR3 reads TGTGCCAGCAGTTACTCGGCCAGGGCTGGGACTGAAGCTTTCTTT.

DNA of the CDR3: TGCGCCAGCAGCTTGGTTCCAGCGGGAGGGCCGGGCGAGCAGTACTTC. Encoded protein: CASSLVPAGGPGEQYF. The chain combines TRBV5-1 with TRBJ2-7; TRBD2 matches at 10 bases. The CDR3 contains 16 residues. CDR1 and CDR2 (germline): SGHRS, YFSETQ. J was trimmed by 6 bases and V by 0 bases; bases with no gene match: 9.

Here the CDR3 DNA reads TGTGCCAGCAGTGAACCAGGGAAGGAAGGCTACACCTTC. Amino acids: CASSEPGKEGYTF. The V call is TRBV6-1, the J call TRBJ1-2; a possible D gene is TRBD1 (5 bases). The ends were cut back, 2 bases at V and 8 bases at J, with 12 bases in the middle. This CDR3 contains 13 residues. CDR1 and CDR2 from the germline V gene are MNHNS and SASEGT.

This rearrangement joins TRBV3-1 (or the pseudogene TRBV3-2) to TRBJ2-5; 12 nucleotides line up with TRBD2. The junction had 5 bases not matched to a gene; V was cut back by 1 base and J by 5 bases. CDR1 and CDR2 (germline): LGHDT, YNNKEL (reference sequence). The CDR3 is 16 residues long. The CDR3 loop is CASSQGLAGVRETQYF. In DNA form, the CDR3 reads TGTGCCAGCAGCCAAGGACTAGCGGGAGTTCGGGAGACCCAGTACTTC.

The genes are TRBV15 and TRBJ1-1, with 7 bases fitting TRBD1. Germline V gives CDR1 LNHNV, CDR2 YYDKDF (reference sequence). The CDR3 is made up of 15 amino acids. V lost 3 bases, J lost 11 bases, and 15 bases stayed unmatched. The CDR3 region is CATSSFRDRDVDAFF. The DNA for the CDR3 is TGTGCCACCAGCAGCTTCCGGGACAGAGACGTGGATGCTTTCTTT.

The chain links TRBV28 to TRBJ1-3, with a possible D match to TRBD1 (6 bases). In germline, CDR1 is MDHEN, CDR2 SYDVKM. This CDR3 has 14 residues. The V gene lost 8 bases and the J gene lost 6 bases, with 17 bases spanning the gap. CDR3 residues: CASFLQGSTNTIYF. DNA for the CDR3: TGTGCCAGCTTCTTACAGGGTTCTACAAACACCATATATTTT.

V is TRBV7-8 and J is TRBJ2-7, with D maybe TRBD1 (6 bases). The CDR3 totals 13 residues. Germline lookup yields CDR1 SGHVS and CDR2 FQNEAQ. Trimming stripped 0 bases from V and 5 bases from J, with 8 bases between. CDR3 amino acids: CASSLARGNEQYF. CDR3 nucleotide sequence: TGTGCCAGCAGCTTAGCCAGGGGTAACGAGCAGTACTTC.

V and J are TRBV28 and TRBJ1-1; 7 positions match TRBD1. With V trimmed by 8 bases and J by 5 bases, 11 bases remained unmatched. The CDR3 totals 14 residues. Germline V gene lookup returns CDR1 MDHEN and CDR2 SYDVKM. Here the CDR3 reads CASCSTGRRTEAFF. The DNA of the CDR3 is TGTGCCAGCTGCTCGACAGGGAGGCGAACTGAAGCTTTCTTT.

This chain joins TRBV19 and TRBJ1-3, with 8 nucleotides matching TRBD1. The J segment lost 2 bases and the V segment lost 6 bases, leaving 15 bases of the junction unmatched. The length of the CDR3 is 18 residues. Germline CDR1 and CDR2: LNHDA and SQIVND (reference sequence). The CDR3 nucleotides read TGTGCCAGTAGCCCAAACGATCTGACAGGGGTAGCTGGAAACACCATATATTTT. This translates into CASSPNDLTGVAGNTIYF.

This clone was recorded once. The chain has TRBV19 and TRBJ1-5, with TRBD1 matching over 7 bases. Germline V CDR1 and CDR2: LNHDA, SQIVND (reference sequence). Trimming removed 6 bases from V and 4 bases from J; junction bases left unmatched: 18. The CDR3 is 18 residues long. The CDR3 bases are TGTGCCAGTAGGTCTGACAGGGTCCGACTTGGGGGGAATCAGCCCCAGCATTTT. Translated, it gives CASRSDRVRLGGNQPQHF.

The genes are TRBV30 and TRBJ2-3, with TRBD1 matching 7 bases. With 4 bases clipped from V and 8 bases from J, the junction kept 3 bases outside the gene matches. Germline CDR1 and CDR2: GTSNPN and SVGIG (reference sequence). This CDR3 has 11 residues. The CDR3 is CAWISGGTQYF. Written as DNA, the CDR3 is TGTGCCTGGATCTCAGGGGGTACGCAGTATTTT.

The CDR3 DNA is TGTGCCAGCAGCCTACGAGCGGGAGGGCCCTCCTACGAGCAGTACTTC. Protein sequence: CASSLRAGGPSYEQYF. V and J are TRBV13 and TRBJ2-7; TRBD2 aligns across 10 bases. The J segment lost 0 bases and the V segment lost 5 bases, leaving 7 bases of the junction unmatched. Germline CDR1 is PRHDT and CDR2 is FYEKMQ (reference sequence). CDR3 length: 16 residues.

The chain joins TRBV4-3 to TRBJ1-2, with D possibly matching TRBD1 (6 bases). V was pared by 0 bases and J by 3 bases, with 14 bases between. CDR3 length: 16 residues. Germline assignment: CDR1 LGHNA and CDR2 YSLEER. Here the CDR3 reads CASSQEGGGVYYGYTF. The CDR3 bases are TGCGCCAGCAGCCAAGAAGGCGGGGGCGTTTACTATGGCTACACCTTC.

This clone is judged medium-sized. V usage is TRBV5-5 and J usage is TRBJ2-7; 9 nucleotides match TRBD2. CDR3 length: 16 residues. With V trimmed by 4 bases and J by 2 bases, 10 bases remained unmatched. The germline V gene has CDR1 SGHKS and CDR2 YYEKEE (reference sequence). The CDR3 nucleotides read TGTGCCAGCAGCGCATCGATAGCGGGGGCGACCTACGAGCAGTACTTC. This gives the protein CASSASIAGATYEQYF.

The J gene is TRBJ2-1, the V gene TRBV5-6, with D perhaps matching TRBD1 (5 bases). Looked up from germline, CDR1 is SGHDT and CDR2 is YYEEEE. The CDR3 runs to 12 residues. The V end was cut by 4 bases, the J end by 8 bases, with 10 bases between. CDR3 loop: CASSGTRDEQFF. The CDR3 DNA reads TGTGCCAGCAGCGGAACCAGGGATGAGCAGTTCTTC.

The rearrangement links TRBV19 to TRBJ2-3; D remains unclear. The CDR3 runs to 12 residues. V was trimmed by 0 bases and J by 7 bases, leaving 5 bases between them. Germline V gene data show CDR1 as LNHDA and CDR2 as SQIVND (reference sequence). The CDR3 loop reads CASSIDSNTQYF. The CDR3 DNA reads TGTGCCAGTAGTATAGACAGTAATACGCAGTATTTT.

The gene calls are TRBV6-5 and TRBJ2-7, with a weak D call TRBD2 (5 bases). This CDR3 region has 15 residues. Trimming removed 0 bases at V and 4 bases at J, with 13 bases between. From germline, CDR1 is MNHEY and CDR2 SVGAGI. This CDR3 is CASSYSGGLEYEQYF. CDR3 nucleotide sequence: TGTGCCAGCAGTTACTCCGGCGGGTTAGAGTACGAGCAGTACTTC.

This clone was seen once. V gene TRBV20-1 combines with J gene TRBJ2-1; D gene uncertain. V lost 5 bases to trimming and J lost 10 bases, with 9 bases between them. The CDR3 runs 10 residues. The V gene's germline CDR1 is DFQATT and CDR2 SNEGSKA (reference sequence). CDR3 protein: CSARPSEQFF. CDR3 sequence (DNA): TGCAGTGCTCGTCCCTCCGAGCAGTTCTTC.

The J gene is TRBJ2-7, the V gene TRBV7-2, with D perhaps TRBD1 (5 bases). The CDR3 covers 12 residues. V lost 5 bases and J 6 bases, leaving 11 bases between the germline ends. From germline, CDR1 is SGHTA and CDR2 FQGNSA. The CDR3 sequence: CASSPGFREQYF. In DNA, the CDR3 is TGTGCCAGCAGCCCAGGGTTCCGCGAGCAGTACTTC.

The rearrangement joins TRBV4-1 to TRBJ1-1, with D perhaps TRBD1 (6 bases). V was trimmed by 3 bases and J by 6 bases, leaving 14 bases between them. This CDR3 region has 14 residues. Germline-derived CDR1 and CDR2 are MGHRA and YSYEKL. CDR3 amino acids: CASSHPGTLSEAFF. In DNA form, the CDR3 reads TGCGCCAGCAGCCATCCCGGGACACTTTCTGAAGCTTTCTTT.

The V gene is TRBV5-6, the J gene TRBJ2-5; 7 bases match TRBD2. V trimming: 4 bases; J trimming: 2 bases; junction bases outside the gene matches: 8. The CDR3 covers 15 residues. In germline, CDR1 is SGHDT, CDR2 YYEEEE. CDR3 in DNA: TGTGCCAGCAGCCGGGGGAGGGGAGGGCAAGAGACCCAGTACTTC. The encoded protein is CASSRGRGGQETQYF.